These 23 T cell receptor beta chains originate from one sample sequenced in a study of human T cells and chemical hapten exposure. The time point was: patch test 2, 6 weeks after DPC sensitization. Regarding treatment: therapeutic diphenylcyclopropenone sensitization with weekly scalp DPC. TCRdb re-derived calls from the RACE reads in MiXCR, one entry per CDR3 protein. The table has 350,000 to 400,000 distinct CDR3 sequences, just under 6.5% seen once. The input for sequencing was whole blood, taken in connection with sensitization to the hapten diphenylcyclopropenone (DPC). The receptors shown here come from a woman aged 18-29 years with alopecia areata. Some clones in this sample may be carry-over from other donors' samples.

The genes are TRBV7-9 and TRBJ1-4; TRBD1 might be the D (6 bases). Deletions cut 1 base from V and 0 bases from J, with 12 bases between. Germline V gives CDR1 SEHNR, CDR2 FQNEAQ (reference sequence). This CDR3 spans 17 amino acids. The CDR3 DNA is TGTGCCAGCAGCTTAGGGACGACAGGTTCAACTAATGAAAAACTGTTTTTT. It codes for CASSLGTTGSTNEKLFF. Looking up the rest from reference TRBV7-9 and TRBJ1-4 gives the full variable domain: DTGVSQNPRHKITKRGQNVTFRCDPISEHNRLYWYRQTLGQGPEFLTYFQNEAQLEKSRLLSDRFSAERPKGSFSTLEIQRTEQGDSAMYLCASSLGTTGSTNEKLFFGSGTQLSVL.

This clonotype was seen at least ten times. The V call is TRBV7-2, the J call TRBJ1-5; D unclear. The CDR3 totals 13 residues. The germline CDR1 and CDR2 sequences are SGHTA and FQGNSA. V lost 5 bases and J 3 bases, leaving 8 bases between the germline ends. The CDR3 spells CASSRTLNQPQHF. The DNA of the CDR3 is TGTGCCAGCAGCCGGACCCTCAATCAGCCCCAGCATTTT.

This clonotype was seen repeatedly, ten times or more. The CDR3 nucleotides read TGTGCCAGCAGTTACTCTGGGTTATCAGGAAACACCATATATTTT. Protein sequence: CASSYSGLSGNTIYF. The rearrangement links TRBV6-5 to TRBJ1-3; no clear D gene. CDR3 length: 15 residues. Germline CDR1 and CDR2: MNHEY and SVGAGI. Trimming removed 0 bases at V and 4 bases at J, with 10 bases between.

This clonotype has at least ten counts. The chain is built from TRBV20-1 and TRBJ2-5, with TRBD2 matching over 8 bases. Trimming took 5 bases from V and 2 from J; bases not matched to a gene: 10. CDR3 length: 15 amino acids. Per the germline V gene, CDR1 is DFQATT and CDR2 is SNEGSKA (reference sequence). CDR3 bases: TGCAGTGCTCCTTCGGGGGGGGTCCTACAAGAGACCCAGTACTTC. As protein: CSAPSGGVLQETQYF.

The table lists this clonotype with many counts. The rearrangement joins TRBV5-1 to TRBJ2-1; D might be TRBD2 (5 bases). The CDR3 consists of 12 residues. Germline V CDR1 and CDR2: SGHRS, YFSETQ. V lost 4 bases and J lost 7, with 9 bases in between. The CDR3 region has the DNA TGCGCCAGCAGCCCCGAGGGTAATGAGCAGTTCTTC. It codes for CASSPEGNEQFF. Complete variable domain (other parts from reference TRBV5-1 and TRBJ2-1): KAGVTQTPRYLIKTRGQQVTLSCSPISGHRSVSWYQQTPGQGLQFLFEYFSETQRNKGNFPGRFSGRQFSNSRSEMNVSTLELGDSALYLCASSPEGNEQFFGPGTRLTVL.

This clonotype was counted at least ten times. The CDR3 loop reads CSVGWGSGYQPQHF. The DNA for the CDR3 is TGCAGCGTTGGATGGGGTAGTGGATATCAGCCCCAGCATTTT. V usage is TRBV29-1 and J usage is TRBJ1-5, with no clear D. The CDR3 covers 14 residues. V lost 4 bases to trimming and J lost 5 bases, with 15 bases between them. Germline V gives CDR1 SQVTM, CDR2 ANQGSEA.

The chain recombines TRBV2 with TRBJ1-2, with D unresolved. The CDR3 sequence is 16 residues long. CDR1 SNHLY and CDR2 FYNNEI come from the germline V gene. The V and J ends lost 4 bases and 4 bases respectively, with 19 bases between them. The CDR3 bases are TGTGCCAGCAGTGGGCTGCGCGGACCGAATCTCTATGGCTACACCTTC. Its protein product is CASSGLRGPNLYGYTF.

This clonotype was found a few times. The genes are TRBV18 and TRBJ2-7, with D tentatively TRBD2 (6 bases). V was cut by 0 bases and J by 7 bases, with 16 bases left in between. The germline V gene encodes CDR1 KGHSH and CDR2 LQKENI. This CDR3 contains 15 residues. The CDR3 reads CASSPPTSLEGEQYF. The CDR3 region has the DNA TGTGCCAGCTCACCACCGACTAGTTTGGAGGGGGAGCAGTACTTC.

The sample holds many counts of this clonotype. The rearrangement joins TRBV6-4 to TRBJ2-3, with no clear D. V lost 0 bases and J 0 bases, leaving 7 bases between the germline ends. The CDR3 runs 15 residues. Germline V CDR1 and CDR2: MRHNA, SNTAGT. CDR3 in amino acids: CASSDSPGSTDTQYF. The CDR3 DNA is TGTGCCAGCAGTGACTCCCCCGGCAGCACAGATACGCAGTATTTT.

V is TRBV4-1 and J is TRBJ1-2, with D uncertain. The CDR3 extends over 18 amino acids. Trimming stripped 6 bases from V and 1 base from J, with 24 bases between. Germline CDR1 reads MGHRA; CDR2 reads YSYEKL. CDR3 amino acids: CASRRLTESLSYNYGYTF. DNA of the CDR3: TGCGCCAGCAGGCGTCTTACAGAATCCTTAAGTTATAACTATGGCTACACCTTC.

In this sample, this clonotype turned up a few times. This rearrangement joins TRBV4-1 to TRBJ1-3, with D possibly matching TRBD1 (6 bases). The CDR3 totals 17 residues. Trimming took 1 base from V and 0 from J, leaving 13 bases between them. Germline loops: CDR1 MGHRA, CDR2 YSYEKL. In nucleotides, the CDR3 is TGCGCCAGCAGCCAAGGCAGGGGACATAGCTCTGGAAACACCATATATTTT. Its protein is CASSQGRGHSSGNTIYF.

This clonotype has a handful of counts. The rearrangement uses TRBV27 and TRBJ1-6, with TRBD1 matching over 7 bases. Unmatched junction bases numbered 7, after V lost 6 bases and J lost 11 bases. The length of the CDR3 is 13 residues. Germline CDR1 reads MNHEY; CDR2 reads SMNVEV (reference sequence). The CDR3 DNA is TGTGCCAGCAGCGGACAGGCACTCCCACCCCTCCACTTT. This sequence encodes CASSGQALPPLHF.

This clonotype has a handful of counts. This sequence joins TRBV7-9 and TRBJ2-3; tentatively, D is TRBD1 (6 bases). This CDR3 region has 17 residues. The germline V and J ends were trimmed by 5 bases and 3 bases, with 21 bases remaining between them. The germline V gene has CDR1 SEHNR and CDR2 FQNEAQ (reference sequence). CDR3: CASSPSGDRSFTDTQYF. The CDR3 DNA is TGTGCCAGCAGCCCCTCCGGTGACAGGTCGTTTACAGATACGCAGTATTTT. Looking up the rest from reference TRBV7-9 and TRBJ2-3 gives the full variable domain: DTGVSQNPRHKITKRGQNVTFRCDPISEHNRLYWYRQTLGQGPEFLTYFQNEAQLEKSRLLSDRFSAERPKGSFSTLEIQRTEQGDSAMYLCASSPSGDRSFTDTQYFGPGTRLTVL.

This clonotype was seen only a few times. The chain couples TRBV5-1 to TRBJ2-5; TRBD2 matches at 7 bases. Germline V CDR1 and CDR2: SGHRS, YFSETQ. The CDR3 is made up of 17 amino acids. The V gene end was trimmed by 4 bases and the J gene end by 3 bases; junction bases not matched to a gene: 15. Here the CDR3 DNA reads TGCGCCAGCAGCCCACCCACTGCAGGAGGGAGGGAAGAGACCCAGTACTTC. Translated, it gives CASSPPTAGGREETQYF.

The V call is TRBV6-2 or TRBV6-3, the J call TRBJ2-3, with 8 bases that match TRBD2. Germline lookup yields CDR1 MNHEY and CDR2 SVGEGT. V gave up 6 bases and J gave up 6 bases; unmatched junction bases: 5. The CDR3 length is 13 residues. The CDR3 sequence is CASSQASGDTQYF. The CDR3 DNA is TGTGCCAGCAGCCAAGCTAGCGGGGATACGCAGTATTTT.

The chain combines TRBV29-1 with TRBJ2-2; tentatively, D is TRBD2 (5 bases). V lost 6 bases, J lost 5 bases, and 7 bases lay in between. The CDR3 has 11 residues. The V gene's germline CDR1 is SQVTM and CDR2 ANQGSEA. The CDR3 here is CSVLATGELFF. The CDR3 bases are TGCAGCGTCCTAGCAACCGGGGAGCTGTTTTTT.

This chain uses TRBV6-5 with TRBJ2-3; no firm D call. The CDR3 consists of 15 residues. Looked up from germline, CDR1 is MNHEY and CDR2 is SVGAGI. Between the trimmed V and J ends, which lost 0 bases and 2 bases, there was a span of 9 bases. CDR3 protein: CASSYSRSFTDTQYF. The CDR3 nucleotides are TGTGCCAGCAGTTACTCGAGGAGTTTCACAGATACGCAGTATTTT.

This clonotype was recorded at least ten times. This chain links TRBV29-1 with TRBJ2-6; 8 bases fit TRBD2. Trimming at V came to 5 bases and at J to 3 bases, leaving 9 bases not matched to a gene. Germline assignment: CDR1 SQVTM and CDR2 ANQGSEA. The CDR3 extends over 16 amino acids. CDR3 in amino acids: CSVFSGGPFGANVLTF. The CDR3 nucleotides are TGCAGCGTTTTTTCGGGGGGGCCCTTTGGGGCCAACGTCCTGACTTTC.

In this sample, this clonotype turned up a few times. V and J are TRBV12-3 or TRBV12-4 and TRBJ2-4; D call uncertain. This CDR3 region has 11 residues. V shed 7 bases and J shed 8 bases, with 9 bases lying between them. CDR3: CASTDEYIQYF. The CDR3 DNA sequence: TGTGCCAGCACTGACGAGTACATTCAGTACTTC.

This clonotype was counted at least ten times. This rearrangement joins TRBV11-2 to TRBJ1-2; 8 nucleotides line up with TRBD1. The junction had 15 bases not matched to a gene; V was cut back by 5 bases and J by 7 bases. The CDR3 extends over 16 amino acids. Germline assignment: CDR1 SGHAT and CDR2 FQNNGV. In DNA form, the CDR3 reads TGTGCCAGCAGCCAGGGCCCTTTTACAGGGGGAGGTGGCTACACCTTC. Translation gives CASSQGPFTGGGGYTF. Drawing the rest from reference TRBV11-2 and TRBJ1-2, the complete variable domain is EAGVAQSPRYKIIEKRQSVAFWCNPISGHATLYWYQQILGQGPKLLIQFQNNGVVDDSQLPKDRFSAERLKGVDSTLKIQPAKLEDSAVYLCASSQGPFTGGGGYTFGSGTRLTVV.

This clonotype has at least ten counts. The CDR3 nucleotides read TGCGCCAGCAGCCAAGAAATACCGCCCCAGGCAGATTACAATGAGCAGTTCTTC. Protein product: CASSQEIPPQADYNEQFF. The rearrangement links TRBV4-3 to TRBJ2-1; D unresolved. Germline CDR1 is LGHNA and CDR2 is YSLEER. V was shortened by 0 bases and J by 4 bases, with 19 bases between the two germline ends. The CDR3 consists of 18 residues.

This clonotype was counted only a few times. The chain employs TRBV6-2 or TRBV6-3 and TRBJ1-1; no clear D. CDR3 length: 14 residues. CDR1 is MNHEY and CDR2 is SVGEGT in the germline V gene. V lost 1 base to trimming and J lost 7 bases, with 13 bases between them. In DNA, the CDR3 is TGTGCCAGCAGTTACTTTCCTTCGGGGAGTGAAGCTTTCTTT. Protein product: CASSYFPSGSEAFF.

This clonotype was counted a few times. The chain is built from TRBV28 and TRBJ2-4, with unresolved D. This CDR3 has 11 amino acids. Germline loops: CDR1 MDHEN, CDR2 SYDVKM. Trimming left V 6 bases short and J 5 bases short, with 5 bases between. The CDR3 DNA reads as TGTGCCAGCAGCATTGAAAACATTCAGTACTTC. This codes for CASSIENIQYF.